These 3 T cell receptor beta chains were all obtained from the same sample, sequenced in a study of shared clonotypes between healthy human individuals. CD45RO-negative CD8 cells positively selected for CCR7 made up the naive population, which excluded terminally differentiated effector memory CD45RA+ cells. Generated by immunoSEQ multiplex PCR, the TCRdb table keeps only in-frame clones and is missing some. This repertoire shows nearly 2 million clones, just under 95% found once; its top ten account for roughly 1.2%. The sample consisted of naive CD8+ T cells sorted from blood. The receptors were gathered from a young man in good health.

The chain carries TRBV5-1 and TRBJ2-7, with 8 positions matching TRBD1. Germline V gives CDR1 SGHRS, CDR2 YFSETQ. The CDR3 runs to 16 residues. J was trimmed by 3 bases and V by 0 bases; bases with no gene match: 8. CDR3 in amino acids: CASSLEVTGGFYEQYF. In nucleotides, the CDR3 is TGCGCCAGCAGCTTGGAAGTAACAGGGGGGTTCTACGAGCAGTACTTC.

This chain connects TRBV2 to TRBJ2-7; D ambiguous. Trimming took 2 bases from V and 0 from J, leaving 5 bases between them. The V gene's germline CDR1 is SNHLY and CDR2 FYNNEI. The CDR3 sequence is 13 residues long. The CDR3 nucleotides are TGTGCCAGCAGTGAAATAGTCTCCTACGAGCAGTACTTC. It specifies CASSEIVSYEQYF.

The genes are TRBV7-9 and TRBJ1-1; D is undetermined. The CDR3 is made up of 12 amino acids. V was clipped by 11 bases and J by 1 base, with 11 bases between them. CDR1 is SEHNR and CDR2 is FQNEAQ in the germline V gene (reference sequence). CDR3 DNA sequence: TGTGCCGGGTCGGGAGAGAACACTGAAGCTTTCTTT. It yields the protein CAGSGENTEAFF.